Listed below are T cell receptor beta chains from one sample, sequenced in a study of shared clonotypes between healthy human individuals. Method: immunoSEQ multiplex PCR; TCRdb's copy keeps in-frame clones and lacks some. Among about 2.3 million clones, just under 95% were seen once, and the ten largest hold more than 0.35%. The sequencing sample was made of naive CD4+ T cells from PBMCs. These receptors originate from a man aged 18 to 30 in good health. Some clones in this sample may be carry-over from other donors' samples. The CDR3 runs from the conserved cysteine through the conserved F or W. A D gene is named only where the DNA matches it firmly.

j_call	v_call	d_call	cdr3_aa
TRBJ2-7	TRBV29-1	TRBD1	CSVSRTGTSEQYF
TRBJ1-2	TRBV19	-	CASSTGGGTALALHNYGYTF
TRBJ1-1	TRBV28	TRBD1	CASSGTGEWSEAFF
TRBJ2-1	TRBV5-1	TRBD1	CASSSGQGYEQFF
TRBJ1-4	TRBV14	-	CASSPRLNSREKLFF
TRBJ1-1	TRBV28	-	CASSLPVLNTEAFF
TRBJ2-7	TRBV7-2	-	CASSPGQSYEQYF
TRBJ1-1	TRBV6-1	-	CASNIGSNTEAFF
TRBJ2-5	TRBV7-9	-	CASSLRQPQETQYF
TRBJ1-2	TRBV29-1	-	CSASDRAYGYTF
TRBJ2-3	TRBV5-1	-	CASSLSRGSTDTQYF
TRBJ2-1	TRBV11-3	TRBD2	CASSLSSGRRNEQFF
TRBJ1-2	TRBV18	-	CASSPSLTALNYGYTF